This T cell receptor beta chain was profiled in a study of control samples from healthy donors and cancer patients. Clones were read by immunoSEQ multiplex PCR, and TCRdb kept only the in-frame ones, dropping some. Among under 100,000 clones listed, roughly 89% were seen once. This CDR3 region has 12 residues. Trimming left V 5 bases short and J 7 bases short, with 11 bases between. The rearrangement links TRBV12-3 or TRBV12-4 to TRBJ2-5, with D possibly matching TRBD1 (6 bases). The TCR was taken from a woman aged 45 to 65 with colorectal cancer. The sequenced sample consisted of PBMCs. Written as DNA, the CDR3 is TGTGCCAGCAGTCCCCAGGGGAGGACCCAGTACTTC. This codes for CASSPQGRTQYF.